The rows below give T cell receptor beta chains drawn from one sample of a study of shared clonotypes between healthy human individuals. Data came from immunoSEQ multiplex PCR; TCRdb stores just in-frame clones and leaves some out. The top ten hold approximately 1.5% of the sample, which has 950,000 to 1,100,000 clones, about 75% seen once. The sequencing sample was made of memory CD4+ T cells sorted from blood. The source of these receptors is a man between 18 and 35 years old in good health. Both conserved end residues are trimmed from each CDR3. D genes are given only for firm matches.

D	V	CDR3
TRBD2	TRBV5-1	ASSSGIAGGTDTQY
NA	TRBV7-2	ASSFQGLSPLH
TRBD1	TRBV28	ASSIPPKAGGNSPLH
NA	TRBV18	ASSPGGWGYT
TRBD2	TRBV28	ASSKGTSGSWGETQY
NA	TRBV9	ASSVDGGVNYGYT
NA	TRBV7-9	ASSDLQGPRNTIY
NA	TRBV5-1	ASSLSGTDTQY
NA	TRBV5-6	ASSLASRRRLETQY
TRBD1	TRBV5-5	ASSPHRGMNTEAF
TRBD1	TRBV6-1	ASTPGQSYEQY
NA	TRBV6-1	ASSELQAPTLAKNIQY
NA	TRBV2	ASAVSLGGKLF
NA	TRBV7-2	ASSVYDSAEGYT
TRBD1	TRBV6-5	ASSKNDRVSYT
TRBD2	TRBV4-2	ASSQGSSGGAIGETQY
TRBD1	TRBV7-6	ASSQGDSPAYEQY
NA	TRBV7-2	ASSLVQNGGPTSYEQY
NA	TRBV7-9	ASSLGGHRNTEAF
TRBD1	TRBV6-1	ASSPGQVRNSPLH
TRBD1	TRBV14	ASSQGGQSNLNVDTQY
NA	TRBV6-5	ASSYDYLAGSPLH
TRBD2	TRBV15	ATSTSGTTYNEQF
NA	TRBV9	ASSFGPLYYNEQF
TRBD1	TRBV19	ASRKGTGGGRNTEAF
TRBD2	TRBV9	ASSVAPTSGSRTDTQY
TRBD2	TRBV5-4	ASKPGGLTMGGTQY
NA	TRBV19	ASSIGGPPLH
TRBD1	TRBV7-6	ASSPTGTAKETQY
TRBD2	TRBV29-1	SVSPRLAGEGETQY
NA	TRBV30	AWSVQSSYEQY
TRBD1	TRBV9	ASSVSGQGSIYEQY
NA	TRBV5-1	ASSSRPGDGAYGYT
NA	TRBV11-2	ASSSVRDGYEQY
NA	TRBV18	ASSPPVSANYGYT
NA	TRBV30	AQNHGGSSHIT
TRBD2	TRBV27	ASSLRGLADTQY
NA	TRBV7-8	ASSHRDSNTEAF
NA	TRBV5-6	ASSLPGVGQPQH
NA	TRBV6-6	ASSATGIGVQETQY